A selection of T cell receptor beta chains follows, all from one sample in a study of blood T cell repertoires in COVID-19. Here immunoSEQ multiplex PCR was the method, and the copy in TCRdb shows in-frame clones only, minus some. The data show 85,000 to 130,000 clones, 75% to 90% seen once. Sequenced sample: peripheral blood. These receptors came from a man in his fifties with acute or convalescent COVID-19. CDR3s include the opening cysteine and the closing phenylalanine or tryptophan. A D gene is named only where the DNA matches it firmly. Clone size appears in some rows only: once, few, many, or a class for an expanded clone.

d_call: TRBD1
v_call: TRBV28
j_call: TRBJ2-7
clone_size: -
cdr3_aa: CASSLTGIYEQYF
cdr3_nt: TGTGCCAGCAGTTTGACAGGGATCTACGAGCAGTACTTC

d_call: TRBD2
v_call: TRBV2
j_call: TRBJ2-7
clone_size: -
cdr3_aa: CATMRLAGSYEQYF
cdr3_nt: TGTGCCACCATGAGACTAGCGGGATCCTACGAGCAGTACTTC

d_call: -
v_call: TRBV27
j_call: TRBJ1-6
clone_size: -
cdr3_aa: CASRVGQTSYNSPLHF
cdr3_nt: TGTGCCAGCAGGGTAGGACAGACCTCTTATAATTCACCCCTCCACTTT

d_call: -
v_call: TRBV30
j_call: TRBJ1-1
clone_size: few
cdr3_aa: CAWSVAHTEAFF
cdr3_nt: TGTGCCTGGAGTGTAGCACACACTGAAGCTTTCTTT

d_call: TRBD1
v_call: TRBV30
j_call: TRBJ2-7
clone_size: -
cdr3_aa: CAWSPGQGEQYF
cdr3_nt: TGTGCCTGGAGTCCAGGACAGGGCGAGCAGTACTTC

d_call: -
v_call: TRBV5-1
j_call: TRBJ2-5
clone_size: -
cdr3_aa: CASSFGPKAETQYF
cdr3_nt: TGCGCCAGCAGCTTTGGGCCTAAGGCAGAGACCCAGTACTTC

d_call: -
v_call: TRBV6-5
j_call: TRBJ2-1
clone_size: -
cdr3_aa: CASIPRDNYNEQFF
cdr3_nt: TGTGCCAGCATTCCCCGGGACAACTACAATGAGCAGTTCTTC

d_call: TRBD2
v_call: TRBV5-6
j_call: TRBJ2-1
clone_size: -
cdr3_aa: CASSLAGRVIEQFF
cdr3_nt: TGTGCCAGCAGCCTAGCGGGAAGGGTAATTGAGCAGTTCTTC

d_call: TRBD2
v_call: TRBV10-1
j_call: TRBJ2-2
clone_size: -
cdr3_aa: CASSESPGREGRSGELFF
cdr3_nt: TGCGCCAGCAGTGAGTCGCCTGGGAGGGAGGGCCGTTCCGGGGAGCTGTTTTTT

d_call: -
v_call: TRBV5-5
j_call: TRBJ2-7
clone_size: -
cdr3_aa: CASSLGSGSGEQYF
cdr3_nt: TGTGCCAGCAGCTTGGGGTCGGGCTCGGGGGAGCAGTACTTC

d_call: -
v_call: TRBV3-1/TRBV3-2
j_call: TRBJ1-2
clone_size: -
cdr3_aa: CASSQRSGQPFSGYTF
cdr3_nt: TGTGCCAGCAGCCAAAGATCCGGACAGCCATTTAGTGGCTACACCTTC

d_call: -
v_call: TRBV7-2
j_call: TRBJ2-1
clone_size: -
cdr3_aa: CASSLVSGGYEQFF
cdr3_nt: TGTGCCAGCAGCCTAGTGAGTGGGGGCTATGAGCAGTTCTTC

d_call: -
v_call: TRBV5-8
j_call: TRBJ2-1
clone_size: -
cdr3_aa: CASSATVDEQFF
cdr3_nt: TGTGCCAGCAGCGCCACGGTGGATGAGCAGTTCTTC

d_call: TRBD2
v_call: TRBV29-1
j_call: TRBJ2-3
clone_size: -
cdr3_aa: CSVGTSGAEDTQYF
cdr3_nt: TGCAGCGTGGGGACTAGCGGGGCGGAAGATACGCAGTATTTT

d_call: TRBD1
v_call: TRBV5-6
j_call: TRBJ1-2
clone_size: -
cdr3_aa: CASSSDTGTGGTF
cdr3_nt: TGTGCCAGCAGCTCGGATACCGGGACAGGAGGCACCTTC

d_call: -
v_call: TRBV5-6
j_call: TRBJ2-1
clone_size: -
cdr3_aa: CASSLVSYNEQFF
cdr3_nt: TGTGCCAGCAGCTTGGTTTCTTACAATGAGCAGTTCTTC

d_call: -
v_call: TRBV4-2
j_call: TRBJ1-1
clone_size: -
cdr3_aa: CASSQGRRAGNTEAFF
cdr3_nt: TGTGCCAGCAGCCAAGGCAGGCGTGCAGGGAACACTGAAGCTTTCTTT

d_call: TRBD2
v_call: TRBV20-1
j_call: TRBJ2-1
clone_size: -
cdr3_aa: CSAGGLAGDGGEQFF
cdr3_nt: TGCAGTGCTGGTGGACTAGCGGGTGACGGCGGGGAGCAGTTCTTC

d_call: TRBD2
v_call: TRBV28
j_call: TRBJ2-1
clone_size: once
cdr3_aa: CASTSGLAAEQFF
cdr3_nt: TGTGCCAGCACCTCAGGACTAGCGGCCGAGCAGTTCTTC

d_call: -
v_call: TRBV6-1
j_call: TRBJ2-5
clone_size: -
cdr3_aa: CASSEDPVQETQYF
cdr3_nt: TGTGCCAGCAGTGAAGATCCAGTCCAAGAGACCCAGTACTTC